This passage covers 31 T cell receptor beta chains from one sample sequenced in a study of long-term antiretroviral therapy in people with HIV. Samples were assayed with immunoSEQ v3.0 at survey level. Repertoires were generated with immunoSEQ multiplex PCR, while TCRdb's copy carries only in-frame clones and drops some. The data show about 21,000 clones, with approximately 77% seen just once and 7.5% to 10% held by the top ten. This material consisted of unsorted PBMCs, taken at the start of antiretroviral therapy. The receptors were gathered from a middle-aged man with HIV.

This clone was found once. The CDR3 loop is CASSDRDSGGYTEAFF. CDR3 sequence (DNA): TGTGCCAGTAGCGATCGGGACTCCGGAGGGTATACTGAAGCTTTCTTT. The J gene is TRBJ1-1, the V gene TRBV19, with D perhaps TRBD1 (5 bases). The germline V gene has CDR1 LNHDA and CDR2 SQIVND (reference sequence). The CDR3 consists of 16 residues. V dropped 6 bases and J dropped 5 bases, with 22 bases sitting between them.

CDR3 loop: CASRHYYEQYF. The CDR3 nucleotides are TGTGCCAGCAGGCACTACTACGAGCAGTACTTC. The chain has TRBV6-1 and TRBJ2-7; D remains ambiguous. V was cut by 6 bases and J by 3 bases, with 6 bases left in between. Per the germline V gene, CDR1 is MNHNS and CDR2 is SASEGT. CDR3 length: 11 residues.

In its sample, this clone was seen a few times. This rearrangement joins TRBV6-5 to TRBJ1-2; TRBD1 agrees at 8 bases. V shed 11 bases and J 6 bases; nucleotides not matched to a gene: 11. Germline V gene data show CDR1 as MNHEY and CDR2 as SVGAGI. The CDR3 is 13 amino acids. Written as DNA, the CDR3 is TGTGCCTGCAAGACAGGGGAGGTCGATGGCTACACCTTC. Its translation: CACKTGEVDGYTF.

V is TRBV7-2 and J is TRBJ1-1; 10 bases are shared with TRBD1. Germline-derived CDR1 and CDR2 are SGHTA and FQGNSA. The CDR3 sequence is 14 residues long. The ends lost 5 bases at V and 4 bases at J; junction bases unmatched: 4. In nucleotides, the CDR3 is TGTGCCAGCAGCACCTGGACAGGGGGCACTGAAGCTTTCTTT. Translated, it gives CASSTWTGGTEAFF.

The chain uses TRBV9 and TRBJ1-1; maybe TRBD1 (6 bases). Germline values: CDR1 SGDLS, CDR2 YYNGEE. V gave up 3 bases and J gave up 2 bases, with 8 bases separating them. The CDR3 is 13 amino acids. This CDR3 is CASSEGGNTEAFF. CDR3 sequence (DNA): TGTGCCAGCAGCGAAGGGGGAAACACTGAAGCTTTCTTT. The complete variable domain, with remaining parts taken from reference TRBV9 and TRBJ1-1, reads DSGVTQTPKHLITATGQRVTLRCSPRSGDLSVYWYQQSLDQGLQFLIQYYNGEERAKGNILERFSAQQFPDLHSELNLSSLELGDSALYFCASSEGGNTEAFFGQGTRLTVV.

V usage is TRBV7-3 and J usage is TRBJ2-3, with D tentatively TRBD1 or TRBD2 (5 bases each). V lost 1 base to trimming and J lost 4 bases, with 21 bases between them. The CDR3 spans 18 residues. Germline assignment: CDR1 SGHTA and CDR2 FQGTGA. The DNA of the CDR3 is TGTGCCAGCAGCTTAAGACCCGGGGCCCGTCATTTCCCAGATACGCAGTATTTT. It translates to CASSLRPGARHFPDTQYF.

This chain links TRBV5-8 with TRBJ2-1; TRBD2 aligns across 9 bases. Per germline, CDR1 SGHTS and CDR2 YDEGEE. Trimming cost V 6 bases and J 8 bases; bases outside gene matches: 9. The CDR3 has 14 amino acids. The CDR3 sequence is CASNKREDWHEQFF. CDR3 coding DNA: TGTGCCAGCAACAAGCGGGAGGATTGGCATGAGCAGTTCTTC.

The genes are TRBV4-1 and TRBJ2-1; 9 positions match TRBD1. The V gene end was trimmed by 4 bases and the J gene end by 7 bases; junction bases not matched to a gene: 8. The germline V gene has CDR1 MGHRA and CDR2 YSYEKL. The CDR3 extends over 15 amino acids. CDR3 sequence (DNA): TGCGCCAGCAGCCTACTCGGGACAGGGAAGAATGAGCAGTTCTTC. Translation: CASSLLGTGKNEQFF.

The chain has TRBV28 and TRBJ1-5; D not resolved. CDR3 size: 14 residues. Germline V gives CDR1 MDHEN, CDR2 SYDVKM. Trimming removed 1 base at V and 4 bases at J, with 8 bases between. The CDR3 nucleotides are TGTGCCAGCAGTTTATACAATCTTAATCAGCCCCAGCATTTT. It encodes CASSLYNLNQPQHF. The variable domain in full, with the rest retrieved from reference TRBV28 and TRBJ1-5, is DVKVTQSSRYLVKRTGEKVFLECVQDMDHENMFWYRQDPGLGLRLIYFSYDVKMKEKGDIPEGYSVSREKKERFSLILESASTNQTSMYLCASSLYNLNQPQHFGDGTRLSIL.

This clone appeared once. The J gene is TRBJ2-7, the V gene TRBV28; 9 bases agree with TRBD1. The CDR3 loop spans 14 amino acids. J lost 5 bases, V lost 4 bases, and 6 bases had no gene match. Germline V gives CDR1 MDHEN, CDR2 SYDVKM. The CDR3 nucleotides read TGTGCCAGCAGTTCCCCGGGACAGGGCCACGAGCAGTACTTC. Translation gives CASSSPGQGHEQYF.

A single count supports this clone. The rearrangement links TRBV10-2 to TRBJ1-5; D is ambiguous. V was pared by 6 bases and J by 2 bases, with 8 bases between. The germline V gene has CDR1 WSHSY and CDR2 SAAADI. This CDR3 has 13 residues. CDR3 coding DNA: TGCGCCAGCAGGGGATCGGGCAATCAGCCCCAGCATTTT. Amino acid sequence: CASRGSGNQPQHF.

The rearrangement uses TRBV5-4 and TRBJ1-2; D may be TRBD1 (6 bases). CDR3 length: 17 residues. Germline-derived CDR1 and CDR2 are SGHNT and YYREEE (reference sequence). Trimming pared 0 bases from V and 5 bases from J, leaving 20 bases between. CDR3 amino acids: CASSLGLLGGLKYGYTF. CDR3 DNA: TGTGCCAGCAGCTTGGGGTTGTTAGGGGGGCTTAAGTATGGCTACACCTTC.

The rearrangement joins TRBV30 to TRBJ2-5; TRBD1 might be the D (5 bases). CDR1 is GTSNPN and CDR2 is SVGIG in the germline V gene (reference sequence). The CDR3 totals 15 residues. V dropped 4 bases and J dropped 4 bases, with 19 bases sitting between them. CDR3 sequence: CAWTAIRKDRETQYF. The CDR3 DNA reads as TGTGCCTGGACCGCGATACGGAAAGACAGAGAGACCCAGTACTTC.

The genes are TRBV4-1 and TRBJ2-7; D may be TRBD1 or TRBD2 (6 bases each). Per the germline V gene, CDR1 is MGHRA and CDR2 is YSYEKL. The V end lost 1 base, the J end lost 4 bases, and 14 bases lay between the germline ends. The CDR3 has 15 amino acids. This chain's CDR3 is CASSQVLGGEYEQYF. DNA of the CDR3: TGCGCCAGCAGCCAAGTATTGGGGGGCGAATACGAGCAGTACTTC.

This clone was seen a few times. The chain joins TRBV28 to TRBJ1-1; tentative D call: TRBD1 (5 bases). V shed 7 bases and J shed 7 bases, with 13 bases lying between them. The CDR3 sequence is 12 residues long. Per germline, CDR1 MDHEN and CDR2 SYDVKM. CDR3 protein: CASIERGSEAFF. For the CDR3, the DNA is TGTGCCAGCATTGAAAGGGGAAGTGAAGCTTTCTTT.

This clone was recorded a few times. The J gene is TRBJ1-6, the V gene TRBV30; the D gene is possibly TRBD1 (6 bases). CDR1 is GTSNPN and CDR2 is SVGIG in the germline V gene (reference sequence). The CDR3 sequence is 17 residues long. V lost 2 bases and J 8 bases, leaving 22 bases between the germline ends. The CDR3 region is CAWSREGEGKCDSPLHF. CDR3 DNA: TGTGCCTGGAGTAGAGAGGGGGAGGGGAAGTGCGATTCACCCCTCCACTTT.

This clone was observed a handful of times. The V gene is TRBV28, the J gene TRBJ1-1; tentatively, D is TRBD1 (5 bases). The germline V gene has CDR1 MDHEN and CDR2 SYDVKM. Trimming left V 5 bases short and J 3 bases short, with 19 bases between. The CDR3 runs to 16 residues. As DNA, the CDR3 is TGTGCCAGCAGTCTATTTTTGCGGGGGGATGACACTGAAGCTTTCTTT. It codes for CASSLFLRGDDTEAFF.

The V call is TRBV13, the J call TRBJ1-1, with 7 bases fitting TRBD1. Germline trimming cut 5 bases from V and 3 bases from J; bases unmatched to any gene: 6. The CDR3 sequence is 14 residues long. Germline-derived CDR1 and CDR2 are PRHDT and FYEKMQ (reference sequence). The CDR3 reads CASSQRQGYTEAFF. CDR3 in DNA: TGTGCCAGCAGCCAAAGACAGGGTTACACTGAAGCTTTCTTT.

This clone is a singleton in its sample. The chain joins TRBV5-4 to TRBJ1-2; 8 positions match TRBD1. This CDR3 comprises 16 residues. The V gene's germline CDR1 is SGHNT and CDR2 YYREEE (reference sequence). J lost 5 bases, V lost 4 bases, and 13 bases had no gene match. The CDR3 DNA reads TGTGCCAGCAGCGAGGGGATACAGGGGGATTTGTATGGCTACACCTTC. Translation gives CASSEGIQGDLYGYTF.

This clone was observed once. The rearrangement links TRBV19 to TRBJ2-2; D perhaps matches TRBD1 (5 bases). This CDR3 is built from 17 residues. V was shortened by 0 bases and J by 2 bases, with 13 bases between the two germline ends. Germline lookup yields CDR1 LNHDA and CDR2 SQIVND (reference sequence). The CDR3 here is CASSIDRPGRNTGELFF. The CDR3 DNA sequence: TGTGCCAGTAGTATAGATCGTCCAGGGCGTAACACCGGGGAGCTGTTTTTT.

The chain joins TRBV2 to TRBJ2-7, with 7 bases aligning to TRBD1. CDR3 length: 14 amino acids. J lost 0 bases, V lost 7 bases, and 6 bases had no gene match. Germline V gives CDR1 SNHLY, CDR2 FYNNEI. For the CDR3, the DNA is TGTGCCAGCACCCCGGACAGGAGCTCCTACGAGCAGTACTTC. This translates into CASTPDRSSYEQYF. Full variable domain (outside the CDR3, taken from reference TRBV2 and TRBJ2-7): EPEVTQTPSHQVTQMGQEVILRCVPISNHLYFYWYRQILGQKVEFLVSFYNNEISEKSEIFDDQFSVERPDGSNFTLKIRSTKLEDSAMYFCASTPDRSSYEQYFGPGTRLTVT.

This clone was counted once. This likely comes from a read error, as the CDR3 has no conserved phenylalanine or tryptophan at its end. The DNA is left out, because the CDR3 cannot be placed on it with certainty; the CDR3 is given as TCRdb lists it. This CDR3 reads CASSQSRRGPLEN. V gene TRBV23-1 combines with J gene TRBJ2-7; the D call in the table, TRBD2, was not verified against the DNA. TRBV23-1 counts as an open reading frame of uncertain function. The CDR3 numbers 13 amino acids, ends counted.

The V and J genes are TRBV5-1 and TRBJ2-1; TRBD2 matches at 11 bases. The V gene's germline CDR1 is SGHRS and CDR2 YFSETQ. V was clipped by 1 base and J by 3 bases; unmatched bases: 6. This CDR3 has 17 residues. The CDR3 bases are TGCGCCAGCAGCTTGTTGTCTAGCGGGGGGTTCTACAATGAGCAGTTCTTC. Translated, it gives CASSLLSSGGFYNEQFF.

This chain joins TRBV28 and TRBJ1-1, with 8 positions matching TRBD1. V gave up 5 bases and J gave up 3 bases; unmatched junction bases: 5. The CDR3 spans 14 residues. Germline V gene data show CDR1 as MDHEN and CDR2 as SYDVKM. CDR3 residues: CASSLGQGYTEAFF. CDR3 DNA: TGTGCCAGCAGTCTCGGACAGGGTTACACTGAAGCTTTCTTT.

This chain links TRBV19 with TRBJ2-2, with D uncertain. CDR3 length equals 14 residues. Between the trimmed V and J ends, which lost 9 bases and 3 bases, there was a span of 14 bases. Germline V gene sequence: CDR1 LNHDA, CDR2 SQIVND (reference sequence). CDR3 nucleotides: TGTGCCAGCCAGACATTCGGAGACACCGGGGAGCTGTTTTTT. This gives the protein CASQTFGDTGELFF.

The CDR3 reads CSVGQGSYTGELFF. The CDR3 DNA reads TGCAGCGTTGGGCAGGGTTCGTACACCGGGGAGCTGTTTTTT. The chain recombines TRBV29-1 with TRBJ2-2; TRBD1 might be the D (5 bases). The CDR3 runs to 14 residues. The germline CDR1 and CDR2 sequences are SQVTM and ANQGSEA. Trimming stripped 4 bases from V and 3 bases from J, with 12 bases between.

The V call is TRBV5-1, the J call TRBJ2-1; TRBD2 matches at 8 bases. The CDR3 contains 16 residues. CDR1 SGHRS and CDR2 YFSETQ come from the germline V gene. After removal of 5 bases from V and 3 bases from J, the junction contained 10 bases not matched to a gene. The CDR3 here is CASSKLSTSGYNEQFF. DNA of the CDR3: TGCGCCAGCAGTAAGCTCTCCACTAGCGGCTACAATGAGCAGTTCTTC.

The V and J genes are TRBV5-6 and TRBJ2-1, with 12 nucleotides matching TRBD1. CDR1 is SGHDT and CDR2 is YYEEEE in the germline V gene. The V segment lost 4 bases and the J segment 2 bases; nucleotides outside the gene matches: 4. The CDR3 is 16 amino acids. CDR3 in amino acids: CASSTGTGGTYNEQFF. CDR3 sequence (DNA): TGTGCCAGCAGCACGGGGACAGGGGGCACCTACAATGAGCAGTTCTTC.

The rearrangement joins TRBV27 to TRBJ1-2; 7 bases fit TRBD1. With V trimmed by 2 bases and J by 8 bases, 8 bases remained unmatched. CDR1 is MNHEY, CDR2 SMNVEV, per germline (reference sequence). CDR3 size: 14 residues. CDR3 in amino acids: CASSLVTGVGGYTF. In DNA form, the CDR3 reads TGTGCCAGCAGTTTAGTAACAGGGGTTGGAGGCTACACCTTC.

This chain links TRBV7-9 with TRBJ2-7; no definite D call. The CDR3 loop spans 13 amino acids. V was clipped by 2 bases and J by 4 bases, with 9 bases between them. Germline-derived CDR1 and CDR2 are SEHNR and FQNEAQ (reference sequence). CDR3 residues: CASSLFPGYEQYF. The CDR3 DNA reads TGTGCCAGCAGCTTATTCCCCGGATACGAGCAGTACTTC.

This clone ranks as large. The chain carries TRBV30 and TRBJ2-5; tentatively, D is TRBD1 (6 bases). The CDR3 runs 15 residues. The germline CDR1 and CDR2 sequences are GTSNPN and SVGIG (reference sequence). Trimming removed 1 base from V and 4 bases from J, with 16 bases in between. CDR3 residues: CAWSAQKDSRETQYF. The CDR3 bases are TGTGCCTGGAGTGCACAGAAGGACAGTAGAGAGACCCAGTACTTC.